Listed below are T cell receptor beta chains from one sample, sequenced in a study of blood T cell repertoires in COVID-19. The method was immunoSEQ multiplex PCR; TCRdb's version includes in-frame clones alone and lacks a portion of them. The sample carries about 160,000 clones, nearly 80% recorded once. Sequenced sample: peripheral blood. The receptor source for this set is a woman at least 80 years old with acute or convalescent COVID-19. Both conserved end residues are part of each CDR3. A D gene is named only where the DNA matches it firmly. Clone size appears in some rows only: once, few, many, or a class for an expanded clone.

>TRBJ1-2|13|-|-|TRBV10-1
TGCGCCAGCAGTGAGCACAGAAGAAATGGCTACACCTTC
CASSEHRRNGYTF
>TRBJ1-4|18|-|-|TRBV7-9
TGTGCCAGCAGCTTAGGGAGAGTCTTGAGGCCGGAGAATGAAAAACTGTTTTTT
CASSLGRVLRPENEKLFF
>TRBJ1-2|17|-|-|TRBV7-9
TGTGCCAGCAGCCCTCGCCCCGCAGGTTTTCTTAACTATGGCTACACCTTC
CASSPRPAGFLNYGYTF
>TRBJ2-5|14|-|-|TRBV18
TGTGCCAGCTCACCAATGGACAGCCCAGAGACCCAGTACTTC
CASSPMDSPETQYF
>TRBJ2-1|12|-|-|TRBV9
TGTGCCAGCAGGCGGGGAGAAGGTGAGCAGTTCTTC
CASRRGEGEQFF
>TRBJ2-1|15|-|-|TRBV7-2
TGTGCCAGCAGCTCCCAGGGGGGACCTTACAATGAGCAGTTCTTC
CASSSQGGPYNEQFF
>TRBJ1-6|14|TRBD1|-|TRBV19
TGTGCCAGTACCACAGGGGGATCGAATTCACCCCTCCACTTT
CASTTGGSNSPLHF
>TRBJ1-1|15|-|-|TRBV18
TGTGCCAGCTCACCAGACCAGGCCACGAACACTGAAGCTTTCTTT
CASSPDQATNTEAFF
>TRBJ1-2|16|TRBD1|-|TRBV25-1
TGTGCCAGCAGTGAACACCAATGGACAGGGCGGTATGGCTACACCTTC
CASSEHQWTGRYGYTF
>TRBJ1-1|12|-|-|TRBV6-1
TGTGCCAGCAGTGAAGTCGCGGGGGGAGCTTTCTTT
CASSEVAGGAFF
>TRBJ2-2|16|-|-|TRBV11-2
TGTGCCAGCAGCTTAGATGGGCTTCAGGGGACCGGGGAGCTGTTTTTT
CASSLDGLQGTGELFF
>TRBJ1-1|15|TRBD1|-|TRBV6-5
TGTGCCAGCAGGCCAGGACAGGAGCGAGGAACTGAAGCTTTCTTT
CASRPGQERGTEAFF
>TRBJ1-5|15|-|-|TRBV6-5
TGTGCCAGCAGACTTGAAATGTCTAGCAATCAGCCCCAGCATTTT
CASRLEMSSNQPQHF
>TRBJ2-3|11|-|-|TRBV20-1
TGCAGTGCTGCCCCGGCGACTTCGCAGTATTTT
CSAAPATSQYF
>TRBJ2-6|16|-|-|TRBV7-8
TGTGCCAGCAGCTACCTATACAGGGCTGGGGCCAACGTCCTGACTTTC
CASSYLYRAGANVLTF
>TRBJ1-3|16|-|once|TRBV5-1
TGCGCCAGCAGCTCGGGGGGAACTATCGGAGGGAACACCATATATTTT
CASSSGGTIGGNTIYF
>TRBJ2-7|16|-|-|TRBV28
TGTGCCAGCAGTTCCCGGCAGTCATCGGGCTCCTACGAGCAGTACTTC
CASSSRQSSGSYEQYF
>TRBJ1-4|14|-|-|TRBV30
TGTGCCTGGGGGAGACAGAACCGTTGGGAAAAACTGTTTTTT
CAWGRQNRWEKLFF
>TRBJ2-7|13|-|-|TRBV3-1/TRBV3-2
TGTGCCAGCAGCCCGAACTTAAACTACGAGCAGTACTTC
CASSPNLNYEQYF
>TRBJ2-7|15|TRBD1|-|TRBV5-1
TGCGCCAGCAGCCCAACGGGACAGGGTACCTACGAGCAGTACTTC
CASSPTGQGTYEQYF
>TRBJ1-3|15|TRBD1|-|TRBV10-3
TGTGCCATCAGCCGTACGGACAGGGCTGGAAACACCATATATTTT
CAISRTDRAGNTIYF
>TRBJ2-7|13|TRBD2|-|TRBV6-5
TGTGCCAGCAGGACTAGCGTCTTCTACGAGCAGTACTTC
CASRTSVFYEQYF
>TRBJ2-1|11|-|-|TRBV3-1/TRBV3-2
TGTGCCAGCAGCCAAGACCGTGAGCAGTTCTTC
CASSQDREQFF
>TRBJ2-1|15|TRBD2|-|TRBV7-9
TGTGCCAGCAGAATACGGACTAGCGGAAGAAATGAGCAGTTCTTC
CASRIRTSGRNEQFF
>TRBJ2-1|15|-|-|TRBV11-3
TGTGCCAGCAGCCCGACGGACGGGACCTACAATGAGCAGTTCTTC
CASSPTDGTYNEQFF
>TRBJ2-1|14|TRBD1|-|TRBV20-1
TGCAGTGCTAGTCTGGCAGGGGGCTTGAGGGGGCAGTTCTTC
CSASLAGGLRGQFF
>TRBJ1-2|12|-|-|TRBV29-1
TGCAGCGTTGTGGCAGGGGACTATGGCTACACCTTC
CSVVAGDYGYTF
>TRBJ2-3|15|-|-|TRBV7-2
TGTGCCAGCAGCCCACAGGGGACTTCCACAGATACGCAGTATTTT
CASSPQGTSTDTQYF
>TRBJ2-3|14|TRBD1|-|TRBV5-1
TGCGCCAGCAGCTCACAGGGGTTGGGAGATACGCAGTATTTT
CASSSQGLGDTQYF
>TRBJ2-3|14|TRBD1|-|TRBV5-8
TGTGCCAGCAGCCGGACAGGGGAGGCAGATACGCAGTATTTT
CASSRTGEADTQYF
>TRBJ1-2|15|TRBD1|-|TRBV5-1
TGCGCCAGCAGCTTGGCGGGACAGCAGGGCTATGGCTACACCTTC
CASSLAGQQGYGYTF